This note documents a single TCR beta chain sequence. The data were taken from a study of regulatory T cells in long-lasting Graves disease. The time point: persistent/refractory GD, antithyroid drugs over 5 years with positive TRAb. Extracted PBMC RNA gave rise to the TCR library. Arm-PCR of CDR3 regions and iRepertoire HTBI primers were used to build TCR beta libraries. TCRdb independently ran MiXCR on the multiplex PCR reads; one entry per CDR3 protein. The sample shows 600,000 to 800,000 distinct CDR3 sequences, 25% to 35% of them seen only once. The receptor comes from a female donor with Graves disease. The sequences come from peripheral blood mononuclear cells (PBMCs), collected when the disease was refractory, from a patient treated with antithyroid drugs.

The CDR3: CASSIRQGEQYF. The CDR3 DNA reads TGTGCCAGCAGCATTCGACAGGGGGAGCAGTACTTC. The chain joins TRBV11-3 to TRBJ2-7, with TRBD1 identical over 8 bases. Germline loops: CDR1 SGHNT, CDR2 YENEEA. The CDR3 is 12 residues long. J gave up 7 bases and V 5 bases, and 4 bases lay outside the gene matches.